The rows below give T cell receptor beta chains drawn from one sample of a study of T cells in Graves' hyperthyroidism and ophthalmopathy. TCRdb analysed the multiplex PCR reads with MiXCR anew, one entry per CDR3 protein. The sample contains a few hundred thousand distinct CDR3 sequences, around a sixth of which appear only once. Source material: blood. These receptors all stem from a woman aged 25-40 years with Graves' hyperthyroidism. The CDR3 runs from the conserved cysteine through the conserved F or W. D genes are given only for firm matches. Clone size appears in some rows only: once, few, many, or a class for an expanded clone.

D gene: -
V gene: TRBV6-1
clone size: few
J gene: TRBJ2-1
CDR3 protein: CASGTTGYNEQFF
CDR3 DNA: TGTGCCAGCGGGACCACGGGTTACAATGAGCAGTTCTTC

D gene: TRBD2
V gene: TRBV2
clone size: many
J gene: TRBJ2-1
CDR3 protein: CASSELAGYNEQFF
CDR3 DNA: TGTGCCAGCAGTGAGCTAGCGGGGTACAATGAGCAGTTCTTC

D gene: -
V gene: TRBV29-1
clone size: -
J gene: TRBJ1-1
CDR3 protein: CSVTGTPNTEAFF
CDR3 DNA: TGCAGCGTTACCGGGACACCGAACACTGAAGCTTTCTTT

D gene: TRBD2
V gene: TRBV11-2
clone size: -
J gene: TRBJ2-5
CDR3 protein: CASSPGLAGGRGETQYF
CDR3 DNA: TGTGCCAGCAGCCCCGGACTAGCGGGAGGTAGGGGAGAGACCCAGTACTTC

D gene: TRBD2
V gene: TRBV3-1
clone size: many
J gene: TRBJ2-7
CDR3 protein: CASSQDGSGRRQYF
CDR3 DNA: TGTGCCAGCAGCCAAGATGGTAGCGGGAGGCGGCAGTACTTC

D gene: -
V gene: TRBV7-2
clone size: many
J gene: TRBJ1-6
CDR3 protein: CASSPTPGSNSPLHF
CDR3 DNA: TGTGCCAGCAGCCCGACCCCAGGGAGTAATTCACCCCTCCACTTT

D gene: TRBD1
V gene: TRBV7-6
clone size: few
J gene: TRBJ2-5
CDR3 protein: CASSRTTGTVMGTQYF
CDR3 DNA: TGTGCCAGCAGCCGAACGACAGGGACGGTAATGGGGACCCAGTACTTC

D gene: -
V gene: TRBV11-2
clone size: many
J gene: TRBJ2-5
CDR3 protein: CASSLETETQYF
CDR3 DNA: TGTGCCAGCAGCTTGGAAACAGAGACCCAGTACTTC

D gene: -
V gene: TRBV27
clone size: -
J gene: TRBJ2-5
CDR3 protein: CASSPGAERVSQYF
CDR3 DNA: TGTGCCAGCTCTCCGGGCGCGGAGAGGGTATCCCAGTACTTC

D gene: TRBD1
V gene: TRBV28
clone size: many
J gene: TRBJ2-2
CDR3 protein: CASSLRGPNTGELFF
CDR3 DNA: TGTGCCAGCAGTCTCAGGGGGCCCAACACCGGGGAGCTGTTTTTT

D gene: -
V gene: TRBV3-1
clone size: few
J gene: TRBJ2-7
CDR3 protein: CASSQESVGSRDYEQYF
CDR3 DNA: TGTGCCAGCAGCCAAGAATCTGTAGGGTCCAGAGATTACGAGCAGTACTTC

D gene: TRBD2
V gene: TRBV9
clone size: many
J gene: TRBJ2-3
CDR3 protein: CASSVGSSGLYTQYF
CDR3 DNA: TGTGCCAGCAGCGTAGGGTCTAGCGGTCTATATACGCAGTATTTT

D gene: -
V gene: TRBV27
clone size: few
J gene: TRBJ1-1
CDR3 protein: CASSPRARTEAFF
CDR3 DNA: TGTGCCAGCAGTCCACGGGCGCGCACTGAAGCTTTCTTT

D gene: -
V gene: TRBV20-1
clone size: many
J gene: TRBJ2-3
CDR3 protein: CSATDRGWGFSQYF
CDR3 DNA: TGCAGTGCCACGGACCGGGGCTGGGGCTTCTCGCAGTATTTT

D gene: TRBD2
V gene: TRBV7-2
clone size: many
J gene: TRBJ2-7
CDR3 protein: CASSRNVLAGGEQYF
CDR3 DNA: TGTGCCAGCAGCCGTAACGTACTAGCGGGAGGTGAGCAGTACTTC

D gene: TRBD1
V gene: TRBV27
clone size: few
J gene: TRBJ2-3
CDR3 protein: CASRQTGGLTDMQYF
CDR3 DNA: TGTGCCAGCAGGCAGACAGGGGGTCTGACAGATATGCAGTATTTT

D gene: -
V gene: TRBV7-3
clone size: many
J gene: TRBJ2-7
CDR3 protein: CASSLTVGTEQYF
CDR3 DNA: TGTGCCAGCAGCTTAACTGTCGGGACCGAGCAGTACTTC

D gene: TRBD2
V gene: TRBV5-1
clone size: -
J gene: TRBJ2-1
CDR3 protein: CASSLPLSGGPPHNEQFF
CDR3 DNA: TGCGCCAGCAGCTTGCCACTATCGGGAGGGCCCCCCCACAATGAGCAGTTCTTC

D gene: -
V gene: TRBV27
clone size: many
J gene: TRBJ2-2
CDR3 protein: CASTRPNTGELFF
CDR3 DNA: TGTGCCAGCACTAGACCGAACACCGGGGAGCTGTTTTTT

D gene: -
V gene: TRBV29-1
clone size: many
J gene: TRBJ2-1
CDR3 protein: CSALTRVGAFVAEQFF
CDR3 DNA: TGCAGCGCCCTAACCAGGGTCGGGGCCTTCGTAGCTGAGCAGTTCTTC

D gene: TRBD1
V gene: TRBV7-2
clone size: many
J gene: TRBJ2-7
CDR3 protein: CASSKLDRGRRVEQYF
CDR3 DNA: TGTGCCAGCAGCAAACTGGACAGGGGGCGAAGGGTCGAGCAGTACTTC

D gene: TRBD2
V gene: TRBV6-1
clone size: many
J gene: TRBJ2-1
CDR3 protein: CASTPVLAGVRNEQFF
CDR3 DNA: TGTGCCAGCACCCCCGTTCTAGCGGGAGTCCGGAATGAGCAGTTCTTC

D gene: -
V gene: TRBV2
clone size: many
J gene: TRBJ1-5
CDR3 protein: CASSEAGQPQHF
CDR3 DNA: TGTGCCAGCAGTGAAGCGGGTCAGCCCCAGCATTTT

D gene: -
V gene: TRBV7-6
clone size: many
J gene: TRBJ2-7
CDR3 protein: CASSLDPASEQYF
CDR3 DNA: TGTGCCAGCAGCTTGGACCCGGCGAGCGAGCAGTACTTC

D gene: TRBD2
V gene: TRBV2
clone size: -
J gene: TRBJ2-2
CDR3 protein: CASRERGGTGELFF
CDR3 DNA: TGTGCCAGCCGGGAGCGGGGTGGCACCGGGGAGCTGTTTTTT

D gene: -
V gene: TRBV4-1
clone size: -
J gene: TRBJ1-5
CDR3 protein: CASSRSNSNQPQHF
CDR3 DNA: TGCGCCAGCAGCCGAAGTAATAGCAATCAGCCCCAGCATTTT

D gene: -
V gene: TRBV3-1
clone size: -
J gene: TRBJ2-1
CDR3 protein: CASSGTLDEQFF
CDR3 DNA: TGTGCCAGCAGTGGGACCCTGGATGAGCAGTTCTTC

D gene: TRBD1
V gene: TRBV2
clone size: few
J gene: TRBJ1-4
CDR3 protein: CASRFDRATNEKLFF
CDR3 DNA: TGTGCCAGCAGATTCGACAGGGCGACTAATGAAAAACTGTTTTTT

D gene: -
V gene: TRBV15
clone size: many
J gene: TRBJ2-1
CDR3 protein: CATSSLERYNEQFF
CDR3 DNA: TGTGCCACCAGCAGTTTAGAGAGGTACAATGAGCAGTTCTTC

D gene: TRBD2
V gene: TRBV20-1
clone size: few
J gene: TRBJ2-1
CDR3 protein: CSARSRTSAEQFF
CDR3 DNA: TGCAGTGCTAGGTCCCGGACTAGCGCTGAGCAGTTCTTC

D gene: TRBD2
V gene: TRBV6-1
clone size: few
J gene: TRBJ2-2
CDR3 protein: CASSLTSGPRGGELFF
CDR3 DNA: TGTGCCAGCAGCTTGACTAGCGGTCCCCGAGGCGGGGAGCTGTTTTTT

D gene: TRBD2
V gene: TRBV24-1
clone size: many
J gene: TRBJ2-5
CDR3 protein: CATAGGLAGGLGETQYF
CDR3 DNA: TGTGCCACCGCTGGGGGACTAGCGGGGGGCTTGGGAGAGACCCAGTACTTC